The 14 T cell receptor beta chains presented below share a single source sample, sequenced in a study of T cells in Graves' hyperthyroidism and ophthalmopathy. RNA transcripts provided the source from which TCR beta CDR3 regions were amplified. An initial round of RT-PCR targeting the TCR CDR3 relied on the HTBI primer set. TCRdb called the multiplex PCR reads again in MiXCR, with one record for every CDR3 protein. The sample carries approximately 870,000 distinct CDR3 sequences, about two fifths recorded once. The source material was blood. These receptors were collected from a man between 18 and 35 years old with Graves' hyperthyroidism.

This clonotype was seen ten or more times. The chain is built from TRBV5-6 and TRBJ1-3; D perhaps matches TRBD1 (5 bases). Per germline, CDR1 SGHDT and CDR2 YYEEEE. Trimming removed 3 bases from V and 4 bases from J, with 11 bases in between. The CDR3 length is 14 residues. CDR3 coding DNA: TGTGCCAGCAGCTACAGGCGGCGGGGAAACACCATATATTTT. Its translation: CASSYRRRGNTIYF.

The CDR3 loop reads CATSRSRDRAYEHF. DNA of the CDR3: TGTGCCACCAGCAGATCCCGGGACAGAGCCTACGAGCATTTT. V usage is TRBV15 and J usage is TRBJ1-5, with 7 bases lining up with TRBD1. CDR3 length: 14 residues. J was trimmed by 14 bases and V by 2 bases; bases with no gene match: 12. The germline CDR1 and CDR2 sequences are LNHNV and YYDKDF (reference sequence).

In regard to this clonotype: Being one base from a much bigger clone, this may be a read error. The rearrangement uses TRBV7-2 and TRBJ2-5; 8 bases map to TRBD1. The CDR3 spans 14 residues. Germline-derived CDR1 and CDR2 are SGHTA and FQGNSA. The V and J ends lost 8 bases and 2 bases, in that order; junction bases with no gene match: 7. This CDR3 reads CASGQGTGQETQYF. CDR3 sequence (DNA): TGTGCCAGCGGCCAGGGGACAGGACAAGAGACCCAGTACTTC.

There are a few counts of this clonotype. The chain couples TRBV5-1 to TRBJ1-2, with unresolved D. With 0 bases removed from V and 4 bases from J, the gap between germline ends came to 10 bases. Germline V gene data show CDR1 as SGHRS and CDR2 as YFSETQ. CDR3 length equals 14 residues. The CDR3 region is CASSLGSAVYGYTF. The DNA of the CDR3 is TGCGCCAGCAGCTTGGGTAGTGCAGTCTATGGCTACACCTTC.

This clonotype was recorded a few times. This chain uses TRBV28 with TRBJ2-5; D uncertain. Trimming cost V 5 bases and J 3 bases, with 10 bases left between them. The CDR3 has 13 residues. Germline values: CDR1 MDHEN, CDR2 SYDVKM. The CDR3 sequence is CASSDPAEETQYF. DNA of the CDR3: TGTGCCAGCAGTGATCCGGCAGAAGAGACCCAGTACTTC.

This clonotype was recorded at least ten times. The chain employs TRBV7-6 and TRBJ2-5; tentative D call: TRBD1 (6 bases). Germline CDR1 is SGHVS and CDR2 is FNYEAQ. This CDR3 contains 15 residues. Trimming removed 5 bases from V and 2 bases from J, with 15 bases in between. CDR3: CASSRPGHLQETQYF. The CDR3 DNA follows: TGTGCCAGCAGCCGTCCGGGACATCTTCAAGAGACCCAGTACTTC.

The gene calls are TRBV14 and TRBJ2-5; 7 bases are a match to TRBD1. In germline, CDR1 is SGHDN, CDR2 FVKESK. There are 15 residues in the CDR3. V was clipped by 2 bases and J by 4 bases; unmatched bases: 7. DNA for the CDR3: TGTGCCAGCAGCCAATCCCCAGGGGGTTTAGAGACCCAGTACTTC. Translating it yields CASSQSPGGLETQYF.

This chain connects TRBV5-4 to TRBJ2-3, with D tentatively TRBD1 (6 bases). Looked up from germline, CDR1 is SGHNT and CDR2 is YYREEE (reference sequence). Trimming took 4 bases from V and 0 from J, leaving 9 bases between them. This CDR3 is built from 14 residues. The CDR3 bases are TGTGCCAGCAGCACAGGGAAAAGCACAGATACGCAGTATTTT. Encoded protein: CASSTGKSTDTQYF. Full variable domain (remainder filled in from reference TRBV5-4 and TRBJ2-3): ETGVTQSPTHLIKTRGQQVTLRCSSQSGHNTVSWYQQALGQGPQFIFQYYREEENGRGNFPPRFSGLQFPNYSSELNVNALELDDSALYLCASSTGKSTDTQYFGPGTRLTVL.

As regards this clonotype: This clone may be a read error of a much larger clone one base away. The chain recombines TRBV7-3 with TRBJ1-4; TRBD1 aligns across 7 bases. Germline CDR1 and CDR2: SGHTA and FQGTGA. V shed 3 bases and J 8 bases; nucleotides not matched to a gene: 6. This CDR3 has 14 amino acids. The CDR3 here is CASSFTGVDEKLFF. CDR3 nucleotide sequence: TGTGCCAGCAGCTTCACAGGGGTGGACGAAAAACTGTTTTTT.

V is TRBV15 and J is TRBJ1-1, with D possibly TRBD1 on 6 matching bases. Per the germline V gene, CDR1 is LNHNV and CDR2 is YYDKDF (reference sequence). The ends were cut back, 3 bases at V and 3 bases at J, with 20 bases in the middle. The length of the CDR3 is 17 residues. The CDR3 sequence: CATSSLAEGGYYTEAFF. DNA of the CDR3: TGTGCCACCAGCAGCTTGGCCGAGGGGGGCTACTACACTGAAGCTTTCTTT. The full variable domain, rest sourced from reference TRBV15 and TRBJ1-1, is DAMVIQNPRYQVTQFGKPVTLSCSQTLNHNVMYWYQQKSSQAPKLLFHYYDKDFNNEADTPDNFQSRRPNTSFCFLDIRSPGLGDTAMYLCATSSLAEGGYYTEAFFGQGTRLTVV.

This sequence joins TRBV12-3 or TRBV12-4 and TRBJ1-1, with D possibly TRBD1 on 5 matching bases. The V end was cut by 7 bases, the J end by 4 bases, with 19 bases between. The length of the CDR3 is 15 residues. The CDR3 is CASILGLGVTTEAFF. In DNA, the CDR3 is TGTGCCAGCATCCTGGGGTTAGGGGTTACCACTGAAGCTTTCTTT.

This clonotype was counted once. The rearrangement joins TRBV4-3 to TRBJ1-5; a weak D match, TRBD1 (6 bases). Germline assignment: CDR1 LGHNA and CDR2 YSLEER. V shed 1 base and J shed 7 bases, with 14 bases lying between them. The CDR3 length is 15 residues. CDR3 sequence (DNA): TGCGCCAGCAGCCAAGCAGCTAGGGGGGGCCAGCCCCAGCATTTT. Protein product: CASSQAARGGQPQHF.

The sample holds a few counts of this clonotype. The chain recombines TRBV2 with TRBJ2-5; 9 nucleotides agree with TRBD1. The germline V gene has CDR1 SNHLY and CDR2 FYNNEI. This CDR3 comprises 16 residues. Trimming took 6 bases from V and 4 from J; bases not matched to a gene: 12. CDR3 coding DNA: TGTGCCAGCAGGTTACCTCCGGGACAGGGTCTAGAGACCCAGTACTTC. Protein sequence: CASRLPPGQGLETQYF.

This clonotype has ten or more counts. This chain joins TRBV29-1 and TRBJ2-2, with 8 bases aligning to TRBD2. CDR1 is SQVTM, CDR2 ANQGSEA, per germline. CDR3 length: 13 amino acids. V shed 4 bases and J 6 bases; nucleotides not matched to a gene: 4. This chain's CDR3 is CSVGGGTPGELFF. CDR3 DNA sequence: TGCAGCGTTGGCGGGGGGACTCCCGGGGAGCTGTTTTTT.